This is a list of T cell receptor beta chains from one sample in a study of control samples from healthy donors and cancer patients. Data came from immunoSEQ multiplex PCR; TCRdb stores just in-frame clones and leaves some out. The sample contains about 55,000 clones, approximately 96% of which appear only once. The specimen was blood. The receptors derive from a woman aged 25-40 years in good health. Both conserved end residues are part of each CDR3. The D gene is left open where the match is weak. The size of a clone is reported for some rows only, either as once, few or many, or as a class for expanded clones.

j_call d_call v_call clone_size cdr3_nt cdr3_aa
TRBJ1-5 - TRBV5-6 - TGTGCCAGCAGCTTGGGGGGACAACAGCCCCAGCATTTT CASSLGGQQPQHF
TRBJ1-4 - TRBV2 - TGTGCCAGCAGTCCGGGAGATGGTGAAAAACTGTTTTTT CASSPGDGEKLFF
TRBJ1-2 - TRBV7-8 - TGTGCCAGCAGCCCTACATCAGGGGAGGGTGGCTACACCTTC CASSPTSGEGGYTF
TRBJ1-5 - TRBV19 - TGTGCCAGTAGCCGCAGGGAGGGCAATCAGCCCCAGCATTTT CASSRREGNQPQHF
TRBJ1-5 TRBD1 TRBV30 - TGTGCCTGGAGTGGGACAGGGATGATAAGTCAGCCCCAGCATTTT CAWSGTGMISQPQHF
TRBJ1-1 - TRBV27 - TGTGCCAGCAGTTTAACCCAGCAGAACACTGAAGCTTTCTTT CASSLTQQNTEAFF
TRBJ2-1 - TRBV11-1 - TGTGCCAGCCGGGGACCAAGCTCCTACAATGAGCAGTTCTTC CASRGPSSYNEQFF
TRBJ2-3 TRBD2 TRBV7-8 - TGTGCCAGCAGCGGAAAACTAGCGCAGGTTAGCACAGATACGCAGTATTTT CASSGKLAQVSTDTQYF
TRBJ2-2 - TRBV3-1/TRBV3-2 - TGTGCCAGCAGCCAAGTTTCAAGGGGGAACGGGGAGCTGTTTTTT CASSQVSRGNGELFF
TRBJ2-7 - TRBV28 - TGTGCCAGCAGTTCCCCAGGGAGTGGGGGCACCTACGAGCAGTACTTC CASSSPGSGGTYEQYF
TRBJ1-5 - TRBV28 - TGTGCCAGCAGTTTTCAGGGGCGCAATCAGCCCCAGCATTTT CASSFQGRNQPQHF
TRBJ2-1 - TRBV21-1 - TGTGCCAGCAGCGAACGATGGGGGGGAGGCCCGAATAATGAGCAGTTCTTC CASSERWGGGPNNEQFF
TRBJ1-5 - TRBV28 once TGTGCCAGCAGTTTCGCCCGGACACTTAGCAATCAGCCCCAGCATTTT CASSFARTLSNQPQHF
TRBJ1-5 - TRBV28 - TGTGCCAGCAGTTTAACGGCGGGGAGGCAGCCCCAGCATTTT CASSLTAGRQPQHF
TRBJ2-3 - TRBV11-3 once TGTGCCAGCAGCTTAACGGGCGCCCTCACAGATACGCAGTATTTT CASSLTGALTDTQYF
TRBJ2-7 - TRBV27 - TGTGCCAGCAGTTCCCTAGCGAACTACGAGCAGTACTTC CASSSLANYEQYF
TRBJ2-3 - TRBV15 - TGTGCCACCAGCAGAGTCGGAAGTCCATCGGATACGCAGTATTTT CATSRVGSPSDTQYF
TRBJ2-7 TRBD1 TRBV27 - TGTGCCAGCAGCCCCGGGACAGTTATCTACGAGCAGTACTTC CASSPGTVIYEQYF
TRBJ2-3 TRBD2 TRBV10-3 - TGTGCCATCAGTGAGTCCGAGGGAGGGTCAGATACGCAGTATTTT CAISESEGGSDTQYF
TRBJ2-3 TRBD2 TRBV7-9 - TGTGCCAGCAGTTTAGCGGGAGAGGCAGATACGCAGTATTTT CASSLAGEADTQYF
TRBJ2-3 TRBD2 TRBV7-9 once TGTGCCAGCTCTCCAAGGACTAGCCCCACAGATACGCAGTATTTT CASSPRTSPTDTQYF
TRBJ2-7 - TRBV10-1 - TGCGCCAGCAGTGAAGCGCGGGCCGACGAGCAGTACTTC CASSEARADEQYF
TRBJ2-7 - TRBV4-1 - TGCGCCAGCAGCCAAGATCGATTCGGGCGGGCGAATTCCTACGAGCAGTACTTC CASSQDRFGRANSYEQYF
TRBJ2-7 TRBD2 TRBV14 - TGTGCCAGCAGCCAGTTAGGGACTAGCGGCTACGAGCAGTACTTC CASSQLGTSGYEQYF
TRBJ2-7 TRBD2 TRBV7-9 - TGTGCCAGCAGCCATACTAGCGGGAGAACCTACGAGCAGTACTTC CASSHTSGRTYEQYF
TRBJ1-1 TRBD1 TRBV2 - TGTGCCAGCAGAATGGGAATGGGACAGGGGAGCACTGAAGCTTTCTTT CASRMGMGQGSTEAFF
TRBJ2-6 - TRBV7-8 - TGTGCCAGCAGCGGGGGGTCGGGTGGGGCCAACGTCCTGACTTTC CASSGGSGGANVLTF
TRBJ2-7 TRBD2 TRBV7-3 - TGTGCCAGCAGCTTAAAACCGGTAGCGGGAGAGTCCTACGAGCAGTACTTC CASSLKPVAGESYEQYF
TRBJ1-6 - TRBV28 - TGTGCCAGCAGTTTAGGGCAGGGAGGCTTCTTTGATGGGTCACCCCTCCACTTT CASSLGQGGFFDGSPLHF
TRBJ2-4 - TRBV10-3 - TGTGCCATCAGGGAAGACTTGGCGGAAAACATTCAGTACTTC CAIREDLAENIQYF
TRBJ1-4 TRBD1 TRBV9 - TGTGCCAGCAGCGCCACCTCCGGGACAGCAAATGAAAAACTGTTTTTT CASSATSGTANEKLFF
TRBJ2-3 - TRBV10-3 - TGTGCCATCTCCGACACAGATACGCAGTATTTT CAISDTDTQYF
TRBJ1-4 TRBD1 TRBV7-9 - TGTGCCAGCAGCCCAGGGGGGGTGACCTATGAAAAACTGTTTTTT CASSPGGVTYEKLFF
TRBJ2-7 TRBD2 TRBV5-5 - TGTGCCAGCAGCTTGAGACCCACTAGCGGCTACGAGCAGTACTTC CASSLRPTSGYEQYF
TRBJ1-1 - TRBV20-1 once TGCAGTGCTAGCGGACCCGGTGAAGCTTTCTTT CSASGPGEAFF
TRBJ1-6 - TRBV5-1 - TGCGCCAGCAGCTTGATGGGGGCCCCCCTCCACTTT CASSLMGAPLHF